This T cell receptor (beta chain) is from a study of blood T cell repertoires in COVID-19. About the study: Italy, Spain and the United States were the sources of the convalescent and acute COVID-19 samples.

The CDR3 is 12 residues long. Trimming took 0 bases from V and 14 from J, leaving 11 bases between them. Only in-frame clones appear in the TCRdb table, and some are missing; sequencing was by immunoSEQ multiplex PCR. The table records 200,000 to 250,000 clones, over 75% of them present only once. Sequencing was performed on peripheral blood. The rearrangement uses TRBV12-3 or TRBV12-4 and TRBJ1-5; D possibly corresponds to TRBD1 (5 bases). The clonotype comes from a woman aged 70-85 years with COVID-19, enrolled during active disease. The CDR3 region is CASSLAVGREHF. The CDR3 region has the DNA TGTGCCAGCAGTTTAGCCGTGGGGCGCGAGCATTTT.